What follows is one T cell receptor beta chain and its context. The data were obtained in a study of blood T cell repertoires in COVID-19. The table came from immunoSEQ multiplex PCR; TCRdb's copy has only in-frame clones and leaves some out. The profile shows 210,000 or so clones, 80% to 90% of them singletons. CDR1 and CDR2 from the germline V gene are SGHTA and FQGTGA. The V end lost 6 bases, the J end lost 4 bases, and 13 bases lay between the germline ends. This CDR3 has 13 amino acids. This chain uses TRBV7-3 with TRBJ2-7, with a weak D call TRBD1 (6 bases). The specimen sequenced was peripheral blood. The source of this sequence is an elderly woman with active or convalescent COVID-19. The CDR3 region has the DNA TGTGCCAGCAGTTTGGGACACTCATACGAGCAGTACTTC. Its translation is CASSLGHSYEQYF. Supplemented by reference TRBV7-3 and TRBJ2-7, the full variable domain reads GAGVSQTPSNKVTEKGKYVELRCDPISGHTALYWYRQSLGQGPEFLIYFQGTGAADDSGLPNDRFFAVRPEGSVSTLKIQRTERGDSAVYLCASSLGHSYEQYFGPGTRLTVT.